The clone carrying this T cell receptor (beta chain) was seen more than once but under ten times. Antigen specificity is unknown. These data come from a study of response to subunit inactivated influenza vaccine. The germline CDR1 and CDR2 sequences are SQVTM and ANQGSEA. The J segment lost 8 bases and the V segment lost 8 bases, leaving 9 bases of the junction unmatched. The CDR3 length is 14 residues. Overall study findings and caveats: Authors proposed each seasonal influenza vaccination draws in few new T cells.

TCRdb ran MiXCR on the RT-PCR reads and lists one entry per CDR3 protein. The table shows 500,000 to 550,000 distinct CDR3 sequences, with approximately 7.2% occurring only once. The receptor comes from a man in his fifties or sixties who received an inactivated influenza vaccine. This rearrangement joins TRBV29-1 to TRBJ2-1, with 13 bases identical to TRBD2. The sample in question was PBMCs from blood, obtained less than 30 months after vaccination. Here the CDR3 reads CSIWTSGSGDEQFF. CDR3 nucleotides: TGCAGCATTTGGACTAGCGGGAGTGGCGATGAGCAGTTCTTC.